The source of this T cell receptor (beta chain) is a study of blood T cell repertoires in COVID-19. Overall study context: COVID-19 samples, acute and convalescent, were from the United States, Italy and Spain. The analysed material was cDNA or gDNA that came from T cells, B-cell-depleted T cells, or PBMCs.

Original data processing: Counts of nucleated cells, estimated from reference gene primer amplification, were obtained. Measured with immunoSEQ multiplex PCR; TCRdb has only the in-frame clones, and not every one. The V and J calls and the clone size are those of that table, but D and trimming were determined from the DNA. This table holds tens of thousands of clones, approximately 85% found once. Germline values: CDR1 KGHSH, CDR2 LQKENI. This CDR3 region has 15 residues. With 5 bases clipped from V and 1 base from J, the junction kept 6 bases outside the gene matches. Only one count was recorded for this clone.

The material sequenced was peripheral blood. This receptor was taken from a human donor in a cohort sampled during active COVID-19. The rearrangement uses TRBV18 and TRBJ2-5; the match to TRBD2 covers 8 bases. Written as DNA, the CDR3 is TGTGCCAGCTCAAGCGTTAGCGGGGCCCAAGAGACCCAGTACTTC. It yields the protein CASSSVSGAQETQYF.